This entry features one T cell receptor (beta chain) sequence. Its antigen remains unidentified. These data are taken from a study of cytomegalovirus exposure and HLA in healthy donors. Germline trimming cut 8 bases from V and 10 bases from J; bases unmatched to any gene: 14. The CDR3 is made up of 14 amino acids. Germline V gene data show CDR1 as SGDLS and CDR2 as YYNGEE. The study's findings and limits: TCR beta chains associated with HLA were, in a later analysis, more clonally expanded than equally common others. A later analysis reportedly identified an Asian-associated ancestry cluster as carrying fewer N-insertions than the roughly 700-donor mean.

A multiplex PCR was run with 60 Vbeta primers and 13 Jbeta primers. TCRdb's table, derived via immunoSEQ multiplex PCR, lists solely in-frame clones and lacks some. The table shows about 200,000 clones, with roughly 13% occurring only once. This clonotype was obtained from a man in his forties or fifties in good health and CMV-seropositive. The sample was PBMCs. The chain combines TRBV9 with TRBJ1-1; 10 nucleotides line up with TRBD1. The CDR3 DNA follows: TGTGCCAGATCTCGTCGGACAGGGGGAGATGGAGCTTTCTTT. Encoded protein: CARSRRTGGDGAFF.